Following are 23 T cell receptor beta chains from one sample sequenced in a study of blood T cell repertoires in COVID-19 (dated by TCRdb to 2018 to 2021). The method was the immunoSEQ multiplex PCR assay. The source is immuneACCESS, and TCRdb retained only in-frame sequences with V and J called. Part of the clones is not carried over; for the studies checked, unresolved V genes explain less than half of this, and the remainder is unexplained. The sample table shows around 60,000 clones, and 72% are seen once. The ten largest clones capture about 5% of the sample. The sample consisted of peripheral blood. These receptor sequences come from a woman in her seventies with COVID-19, enrolled during active disease.

This clone came up once. J is TRBJ2-1 and V is TRBV10-3; 7 bases map to TRBD1. This CDR3 is built from 13 residues. The V segment lost 10 bases and the J segment 9 bases; nucleotides outside the gene matches: 12. Per the germline V gene, CDR1 is ENHRY and CDR2 is SYGVKD. The CDR3 sequence: CATTGVSRGEQFF. The CDR3 nucleotides are TGTGCCACCACAGGGGTGTCGAGGGGTGAGCAGTTCTTC.

The chain is built from TRBV11-3 and TRBJ2-5; a possible D gene is TRBD2 (6 bases). This CDR3 comprises 12 residues. With 9 bases removed from V and 5 bases from J, the gap between germline ends came to 13 bases. In germline, CDR1 is SGHNT, CDR2 YENEEA. The CDR3 sequence is CASCQGGETQYF. As DNA, the CDR3 is TGTGCCAGTTGTCAGGGAGGTGAGACCCAGTACTTC.

This clone was counted once. The CDR3 is CASSLVTSGRNEQFF. As DNA, the CDR3 is TGTGCCAGCAGCTTAGTGACTAGCGGTCGCAATGAGCAGTTCTTC. The V and J genes are TRBV7-3 and TRBJ2-1; the match to TRBD2 covers 9 bases. The V segment lost 2 bases and the J segment 6 bases; nucleotides outside the gene matches: 5. CDR3 length: 15 amino acids. Germline V gene sequence: CDR1 SGHTA, CDR2 FQGTGA. Full variable domain (missing parts from reference TRBV7-3 and TRBJ2-1): GAGVSQTPSNKVTEKGKYVELRCDPISGHTALYWYRQSLGQGPEFLIYFQGTGAADDSGLPNDRFFAVRPEGSVSTLKIQRTERGDSAVYLCASSLVTSGRNEQFFGPGTRLTVL.

This chain uses TRBV7-3 with TRBJ2-3, with a tentative D call TRBD2 (6 bases). Germline CDR1 and CDR2: SGHTA and FQGTGA. V gave up 1 base and J gave up 1 base, with 12 bases separating them. The CDR3 extends over 16 amino acids. The CDR3 DNA reads as TGTGCCAGCAGCTTAAGTCCCGGGGGAGGCACAGATACGCAGTATTTT. Translation gives CASSLSPGGGTDTQYF.

The genes are TRBV5-5 and TRBJ2-2; TRBD1 is a possible D gene (7 bases). Looked up from germline, CDR1 is SGHKS and CDR2 is YYEKEE (reference sequence). Trimming removed 2 bases at V and 0 bases at J, with 11 bases between. The length of the CDR3 is 16 residues. CDR3 protein: CASSFQGGTNTGELFF. CDR3 DNA: TGTGCCAGCAGCTTCCAGGGGGGCACGAACACCGGGGAGCTGTTTTTT.

This clone was seen a handful of times. This chain connects TRBV6-5 to TRBJ2-2; D ambiguous. The V end lost 2 bases, the J end lost 7 bases, and 2 bases lay between the germline ends. Germline V gene data show CDR1 as MNHEY and CDR2 as SVGAGI. This CDR3 contains 11 residues. CDR3 in DNA: TGTGCCAGCAGTTACCTCGGGGAGCTGTTTTTT. Its protein is CASSYLGELFF.

The CDR3 reads CASTSGRDQPQHF. The CDR3 DNA reads TGTGCCAGTACATCCGGGAGGGATCAGCCCCAGCATTTT. The chain recombines TRBV19 with TRBJ1-5; no clear D gene. The length of the CDR3 is 13 residues. Germline CDR1 and CDR2: LNHDA and SQIVND (reference sequence). The V and J ends lost 7 bases and 5 bases respectively, with 12 bases between them.

J is TRBJ2-7 and V is TRBV5-4, with D maybe TRBD2 (7 bases). In germline, CDR1 is SGHNT, CDR2 YYREEE (reference sequence). Trimming stripped 4 bases from V and 7 bases from J, with 18 bases between. The CDR3 runs to 14 residues. Here the CDR3 reads CASSLVGGGEEQYF. The CDR3, as DNA: TGTGCCAGCAGCCTCGTGGGAGGGGGGGAAGAGCAGTACTTC.

This clone was picked up a small number of times. The chain carries TRBV6-6 and TRBJ2-1; TRBD1 agrees at 7 bases. CDR3 length equals 14 residues. From germline, CDR1 is MNHNY and CDR2 SVGAGI (reference sequence). V was pared by 5 bases and J by 4 bases, with 5 bases of the junction left unmatched. The CDR3 protein is CASSISDRYNEQFF. CDR3 bases: TGTGCCAGCAGTATCTCGGACAGGTACAATGAGCAGTTCTTC.

This clone was seen ten or more times. This rearrangement joins TRBV18 to TRBJ1-5; 8 positions match TRBD1. This CDR3 has 14 amino acids. Germline assignment: CDR1 KGHSH and CDR2 LQKENI. Trimming cost V 2 bases and J 10 bases; bases outside gene matches: 7. CDR3 nucleotides: TGTGCCAGCTCACCAGGACAGGGCTTCGGTCCCCAGCATTTT. This encodes CASSPGQGFGPQHF.

As to this clone: Within the sample, other DNA sequences also encode this same CDR3. The rearrangement uses TRBV18 and TRBJ2-5; tentative D call: TRBD1 (6 bases). V shed 1 base and J shed 4 bases, with 7 bases lying between them. Germline V gives CDR1 KGHSH, CDR2 LQKENI. The CDR3 length is 13 residues. In nucleotides, the CDR3 is TGTGCCAGCTCACCACTAGGGGGAGAGACCCAGTACTTC. Its protein product is CASSPLGGETQYF. The full variable domain, completed using reference TRBV18 and TRBJ2-5, is NAGVMQNPRHLVRRRGQEARLRCSPMKGHSHVYWYRQLPEEGLKFMVYLQKENIIDESGMPKERFSAEFPKEGPSILRIQQVVRGDSAAYFCASSPLGGETQYFGPGTRLLVL.

V is TRBV5-4 and J is TRBJ2-2; TRBD2 matches at 11 bases. The germline gives CDR1 SGHNT, CDR2 YYREEE (reference sequence). CDR3 length: 16 amino acids. V was pared by 3 bases and J by 6 bases, with 7 bases of the junction left unmatched. CDR3 protein: CASSSASGGSPGELFF. As DNA, the CDR3 is TGTGCCAGCAGCTCCGCTAGCGGGGGGTCCCCCGGGGAGCTGTTTTTT.

CDR3 region: CASSPSGPANQPQHF. The CDR3 nucleotides are TGTGCCAGCAGTCCCAGCGGACCGGCCAATCAGCCCCAGCATTTT. This chain connects TRBV6-5 to TRBJ1-5; no reliable D call. This CDR3 is built from 15 residues. Per germline, CDR1 MNHEY and CDR2 SVGAGI. Trimming pared 5 bases from V and 3 bases from J, leaving 14 bases between.

The rearrangement uses TRBV14 and TRBJ2-1, with a weak D call TRBD1 (5 bases). The CDR3 spans 14 residues. V shed 0 bases and J shed 5 bases, with 8 bases lying between them. Germline V CDR1 and CDR2: SGHDN, FVKESK. Here the CDR3 reads CASSQDLGDNEQFF. DNA for the CDR3: TGTGCCAGCAGCCAAGATCTAGGGGACAATGAGCAGTTCTTC.

This clone showed up just once. The rearrangement uses TRBV6-5 and TRBJ1-5, with 7 bases identical to TRBD1. CDR3 size: 15 residues. The germline V gene encodes CDR1 MNHEY and CDR2 SVGAGI. Unmatched junction bases numbered 9, after V lost 6 bases and J lost 4 bases. CDR3: CASSPGQLINQPQHF. In DNA form, the CDR3 reads TGTGCCAGCAGCCCGGGACAGCTAATAAATCAGCCCCAGCATTTT.

The chain carries TRBV5-1 and TRBJ1-6; tentatively, D is TRBD1 (6 bases). The CDR3 loop spans 14 amino acids. The V end was cut by 0 bases, the J end by 9 bases, with 10 bases between. Germline CDR1 SGHRS, CDR2 YFSETQ. The CDR3 DNA follows: TGCGCCAGCAGCTTGGACAGGGATGGTTCACCCCTCCACTTT. Its translation: CASSLDRDGSPLHF.

J is TRBJ1-6 and V is TRBV9; 10 bases are shared with TRBD1. Looked up from germline, CDR1 is SGDLS and CDR2 is YYNGEE. Losses at the gene ends were 4 bases for V and 8 bases for J; bases not matched to a gene: 3. This CDR3 contains 14 residues. This CDR3 is CASSPGTGDSPLHF. The CDR3 DNA follows: TGTGCCAGCAGCCCCGGGACAGGGGATTCACCCCTCCACTTT.

The CDR3 loop reads CASSPRTTSGRANEQFF. The CDR3 coding sequence is TGTGCCAGCAGCCCCCGTACCACTAGCGGGAGGGCCAATGAGCAGTTCTTC. This sequence joins TRBV9 and TRBJ2-1; 13 nucleotides line up with TRBD2. The CDR3 runs to 17 residues. Germline CDR1 SGDLS, CDR2 YYNGEE. The V segment lost 4 bases and the J segment 6 bases; nucleotides outside the gene matches: 10.

This clone showed up just a few times. CDR3 in amino acids: CASSTAGGFAEAFF. CDR3 nucleotides: TGTGCCAGCAGTACGGCGGGGGGGTTCGCTGAAGCTTTCTTT. This chain joins TRBV6-5 and TRBJ1-1, with a tentative D call TRBD1 (5 bases). The germline V gene encodes CDR1 MNHEY and CDR2 SVGAGI. The CDR3 extends over 14 amino acids. Trimming pared 5 bases from V and 6 bases from J, leaving 16 bases between.

The chain recombines TRBV5-6 with TRBJ1-2; D unclear. Germline V gene lookup returns CDR1 SGHDT and CDR2 YYEEEE. This CDR3 has 16 residues. The V gene lost 5 bases and the J gene lost 1 base, with 18 bases spanning the gap. CDR3 amino acids: CASRSPLVGSNYGYTF. Here the CDR3 DNA reads TGTGCCAGCAGGAGTCCCTTGGTGGGCAGTAACTATGGCTACACCTTC.

The chain uses TRBV19 and TRBJ1-1; no clear D gene. Germline-derived CDR1 and CDR2 are LNHDA and SQIVND (reference sequence). The CDR3 sequence is 14 residues long. Deletions cut 1 base from V and 0 bases from J, with 6 bases between. CDR3 sequence (DNA): TGTGCCAGTAGTATAGGTACGGTGAACACTGAAGCTTTCTTT. As protein: CASSIGTVNTEAFF.

CDR3 DNA sequence: TGTGCCACCACTAGAGCAGGGGGCAACACCGGGGAGCTGTTTTTT. Protein sequence: CATTRAGGNTGELFF. The genes are TRBV15 and TRBJ2-2, with 8 bases lining up with TRBD1. Trimming cost V 7 bases and J 2 bases; bases outside gene matches: 6. CDR3 length: 15 amino acids. CDR1 and CDR2 (germline): LNHNV, YYDKDF (reference sequence).

The genes are TRBV21-1 and TRBJ1-2; the table calls TRBD1, which could not be checked here. TRBV21-1 represents a pseudogene. The CDR3 loop spans 8 amino acids. CDR3 protein: CASTSDTF. CDR3 in DNA: TGTGCCAGCACCAGTGACACCTTC.